The 21 T cell receptor beta chains below come from one sample, sequenced in a study of blood T cell repertoires in COVID-19. TCRdb's table, derived via immunoSEQ multiplex PCR, lists solely in-frame clones and lacks some. Of about 160,000 clones listed, more than 85% were seen once; the top ten hold approximately 0.5%. The sample was peripheral blood. Receptors originate from a man aged 55 to 70 with COVID-19, enrolled during active disease.

This clone was found once. The chain recombines TRBV5-6 with TRBJ2-1, with TRBD2 matching 8 bases. Germline trimming cut 4 bases from V and 0 bases from J; bases unmatched to any gene: 3. Germline loops: CDR1 SGHDT, CDR2 YYEEEE. This CDR3 region has 15 residues. The CDR3 sequence is CASSLSGSSYNEQFF. In nucleotides, the CDR3 is TGTGCCAGCAGCCTCAGCGGGAGCTCCTACAATGAGCAGTTCTTC.

The rearrangement uses TRBV7-2 and TRBJ2-7; D is perhaps TRBD1 (5 bases). This CDR3 spans 16 amino acids. Germline V gene data show CDR1 as SGHTA and CDR2 as FQGNSA. Trimming stripped 3 bases from V and 0 bases from J, with 15 bases between. CDR3 bases: TGTGCCAGCAGCTTTTGGGGCCCGATCGCCTCCTACGAGCAGTACTTC. Translated: CASSFWGPIASYEQYF.

The chain links TRBV7-2 to TRBJ1-6, with 7 bases that match TRBD1. V lost 2 bases to trimming and J lost 7 bases; unmatched junction nucleotides: 5. The germline gives CDR1 SGHTA, CDR2 FQGNSA. The CDR3 is 15 residues long. Written as DNA, the CDR3 is TGTGCCAGCAGCTTATCTCCCAGGGGGAATTCACCCCTCCACTTT. It codes for CASSLSPRGNSPLHF.

Points on this clone: The same CDR3 also results from other DNA sequences found in this sample. This rearrangement joins TRBV28 to TRBJ1-4; TRBD1 agrees at 8 bases. CDR3 length: 15 amino acids. Germline assignment: CDR1 MDHEN and CDR2 SYDVKM. The V segment lost 5 bases and the J segment 2 bases; nucleotides outside the gene matches: 4. CDR3 bases: TGTGCCAGCAGTCCGCGGACAGGGACTAATGAAAAACTGTTTTTT. Residues: CASSPRTGTNEKLFF. Full variable domain (outside the CDR3, taken from reference TRBV28 and TRBJ1-4): DVKVTQSSRYLVKRTGEKVFLECVQDMDHENMFWYRQDPGLGLRLIYFSYDVKMKEKGDIPEGYSVSREKKERFSLILESASTNQTSMYLCASSPRTGTNEKLFFGSGTQLSVL.

The J gene is TRBJ1-1, the V gene TRBV11-3; D unclear. V dropped 5 bases and J dropped 8 bases, with 12 bases sitting between them. The CDR3 has 12 residues. Germline V gene sequence: CDR1 SGHNT, CDR2 YENEEA. CDR3 bases: TGTGCCAGCAGCCCCCGGGAGGGCGAAGCTTTCTTT. Amino acids: CASSPREGEAFF.

V and J are TRBV28 and TRBJ1-5, with D unclear. Germline V gene data show CDR1 as MDHEN and CDR2 as SYDVKM. With 5 bases removed from V and 6 bases from J, the gap between germline ends came to 17 bases. CDR3 length equals 15 residues. The CDR3 is CASSINPPGGQPQHF. CDR3 nucleotide sequence: TGTGCCAGCAGTATCAACCCTCCCGGTGGTCAGCCCCAGCATTTT. Supplemented by reference TRBV28 and TRBJ1-5, the full variable domain reads DVKVTQSSRYLVKRTGEKVFLECVQDMDHENMFWYRQDPGLGLRLIYFSYDVKMKEKGDIPEGYSVSREKKERFSLILESASTNQTSMYLCASSINPPGGQPQHFGDGTRLSIL.

The CDR3 bases are TGCGCCAGCAAAGAGCCTATCGGAGGAGAGACCCAGTACTTC. Amino acid sequence: CASKEPIGGETQYF. The chain couples TRBV5-1 to TRBJ2-5; tentatively, D is TRBD2 (5 bases). The CDR3 loop spans 14 amino acids. V lost 6 bases and J 4 bases, leaving 16 bases between the germline ends. Germline loops: CDR1 SGHRS, CDR2 YFSETQ.

The chain employs TRBV5-6 and TRBJ2-7, with 9 nucleotides matching TRBD1. This CDR3 is 15 amino acids long. The V and J ends lost 0 bases and 4 bases, in that order; junction bases with no gene match: 5. Germline V lookup: CDR1 SGHDT, CDR2 YYEEEE. DNA for the CDR3: TGTGCCAGCAGCTTGGCGGGGACAGGGCGATACGAGCAGTACTTC. It codes for CASSLAGTGRYEQYF.

The gene calls are TRBV11-2 and TRBJ1-4; TRBD1 might be the D (6 bases). Trimming took off 5 bases at V and 6 bases at J, with 22 bases between the two ends. CDR3 length: 17 residues. Germline CDR1 and CDR2: SGHAT and FQNNGV. This CDR3 reads CASSHEMRGKRYEKLFF. CDR3 coding DNA: TGTGCCAGCAGCCACGAAATGAGGGGGAAGCGTTATGAAAAACTGTTTTTT.

This chain links TRBV6-2 or TRBV6-3 with TRBJ1-2, with 7 bases lining up with TRBD1. The CDR3 spans 15 residues. The germline gives CDR1 MNHEY, CDR2 SVGEGT. With 2 bases clipped from V and 4 bases from J, the junction kept 7 bases outside the gene matches. CDR3 in amino acids: CASSYGDRPFYGYTF. In DNA, the CDR3 is TGTGCCAGCAGTTACGGGGACAGACCCTTCTATGGCTACACCTTC.

This clone was seen just once. This chain joins TRBV9 and TRBJ1-1; maybe TRBD1 (5 bases). The germline CDR1 and CDR2 sequences are SGDLS and YYNGEE. With 3 bases removed from V and 4 bases from J, the gap between germline ends came to 16 bases. The CDR3 length is 15 residues. For the CDR3, the DNA is TGTGCCAGCAGCGGCTCCCAGGGAGGGTTCACTGAAGCTTTCTTT. Its translation is CASSGSQGGFTEAFF.

The chain is built from TRBV4-3 and TRBJ1-1; D is unresolved. Germline CDR1 reads LGHNA; CDR2 reads YSLEER. This CDR3 spans 14 amino acids. Trimming pared 0 bases from V and 3 bases from J, leaving 8 bases between. In nucleotides, the CDR3 is TGCGCCAGCAGCCAAGATCGAGGGTACACTGAAGCTTTCTTT. This gives the protein CASSQDRGYTEAFF.

The V gene is TRBV10-1, the J gene TRBJ1-2, with TRBD1 matching over 10 bases. After removal of 6 bases from V and 2 bases from J, the junction contained 6 bases not matched to a gene. This CDR3 is 15 amino acids long. Germline CDR1 reads WNHNN; CDR2 reads SYGVQD (reference sequence). CDR3 coding DNA: TGCGCCAGCAGCCCAGACAGGGGGCGGAACTATGGCTACACCTTC. It translates to CASSPDRGRNYGYTF.

The chain couples TRBV7-3 to TRBJ1-2; 7 positions match TRBD1. With 3 bases clipped from V and 6 bases from J, the junction kept 4 bases outside the gene matches. This CDR3 contains 13 residues. Germline V lookup: CDR1 SGHTA, CDR2 FQGTGA. The CDR3 here is CASSFDRDDGYTF. In DNA form, the CDR3 reads TGTGCCAGCAGCTTCGACAGGGACGATGGCTACACCTTC.

J is TRBJ1-3 and V is TRBV5-1; TRBD1 matches 8 bases. After removal of 0 bases from V and 5 bases from J, the junction contained 4 bases not matched to a gene. CDR1 is SGHRS, CDR2 YFSETQ, per germline. The CDR3 covers 15 residues. Here the CDR3 reads CASSLAQGARNTIYF. The CDR3 coding sequence is TGCGCCAGCAGCTTGGCCCAGGGGGCGCGAAACACCATATATTTT.

The chain carries TRBV27 and TRBJ2-3, with a possible D match to TRBD1 (5 bases). Trimming took off 8 bases at V and 0 bases at J, with 6 bases between the two ends. This CDR3 comprises 12 residues. CDR1 and CDR2 (germline): MNHEY, SMNVEV (reference sequence). The CDR3 region is CASGHSTDTQYF. The CDR3 DNA reads as TGTGCCAGCGGACACAGCACAGATACGCAGTATTTT.

The genes are TRBV19 and TRBJ1-1; TRBD1 matches at 8 bases. The CDR3 is 15 amino acids. Germline V gives CDR1 LNHDA, CDR2 SQIVND (reference sequence). V trimming: 5 bases; J trimming: 3 bases; junction bases outside the gene matches: 8. CDR3 amino acids: CASSPRQGWDTEAFF. CDR3 DNA: TGTGCCAGTAGTCCCCGACAGGGGTGGGACACTGAAGCTTTCTTT.

This chain links TRBV2 with TRBJ1-6; the D is unclear. Trimming took 3 bases from V and 4 from J, leaving 10 bases between them. Germline-derived CDR1 and CDR2 are SNHLY and FYNNEI. The CDR3 runs 15 residues. The CDR3 loop reads CASSEWAIYNSPLHF. In nucleotides, the CDR3 is TGTGCCAGCAGTGAGTGGGCGATTTATAATTCACCCCTCCACTTT.

This rearrangement joins TRBV2 to TRBJ1-1; 7 bases match TRBD1. CDR3 size: 12 residues. J was trimmed by 5 bases and V by 9 bases; bases with no gene match: 6. The germline V gene has CDR1 SNHLY and CDR2 FYNNEI. CDR3 DNA sequence: TGTGCCAGAGGACAGGTTGGGACTGAAGCTTTCTTT. It is translated as CARGQVGTEAFF.

This chain uses TRBV28 with TRBJ1-5, with no clear D. CDR1 and CDR2 (germline): MDHEN, SYDVKM. Trimming removed 2 bases from V and 8 bases from J, with 7 bases in between. This CDR3 has 12 residues. CDR3 region: CASSLMYKPQHF. Here the CDR3 DNA reads TGTGCCAGCAGTTTAATGTACAAGCCCCAGCATTTT.

The chain carries TRBV27 and TRBJ1-3, with 7 bases fitting TRBD1. CDR3 length: 16 amino acids. Trimming took 5 bases from V and 0 from J; bases not matched to a gene: 7. Germline V gene sequence: CDR1 MNHEY, CDR2 SMNVEV (reference sequence). CDR3 sequence: CASSLHRGSSGNTIYF. CDR3 coding DNA: TGTGCCAGCAGTCTTCACAGGGGATCCTCTGGAAACACCATATATTTT.